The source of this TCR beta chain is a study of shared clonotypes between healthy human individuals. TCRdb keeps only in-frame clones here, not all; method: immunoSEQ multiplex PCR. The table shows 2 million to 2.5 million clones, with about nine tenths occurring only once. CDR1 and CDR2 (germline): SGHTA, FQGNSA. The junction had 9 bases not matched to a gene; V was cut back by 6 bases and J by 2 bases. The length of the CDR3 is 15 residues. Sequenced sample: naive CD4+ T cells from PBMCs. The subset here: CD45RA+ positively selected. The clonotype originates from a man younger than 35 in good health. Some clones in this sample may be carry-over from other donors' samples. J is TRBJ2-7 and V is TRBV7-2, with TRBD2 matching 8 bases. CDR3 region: CASREGIAGPYEQYF. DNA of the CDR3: TGTGCCAGCAGGGAGGGTATAGCGGGACCCTACGAGCAGTACTTC.